Listed here are 2 T cell receptor beta chains from one sample, sequenced in a study of monozygotic twins with inflammatory bowel disease. TCRdb processed the 5' RACE reads again and assigns one entry to each CDR3 protein, with no DNA. This sample lists nearly 450,000 distinct CDR3 sequences; its ten largest clones have about 2.3%. The sample comprised blood. The receptors derive from a human donor with ulcerative colitis or Crohn's disease, or a healthy co-twin of an affected twin (not recorded which).

J is TRBJ2-5 and V is TRBV9; the TCRdb call, TRBD2, lacks DNA for checking. There are 18 residues in the CDR3. Germline values: CDR1 SGDLS, CDR2 YYNGEE. The CDR3: CASSIGTSGAMYQETQYF.

The chain's CDR3 is CASSYSIAGTHEQYF. The V gene is TRBV6-2 or TRBV6-3, the J gene TRBJ2-7; lacking DNA, the TRBD1 call made by TCRdb goes unchecked. The germline CDR1 and CDR2 sequences are MNHEY and SVGEGT. This CDR3 has 15 residues.